The T cell receptor beta chain under discussion was sequenced for a study of identical twins. Trimming left V 0 bases short and J 0 bases short, with 9 bases between. CDR3 length equals 15 residues. Germline lookup yields CDR1 SGHVS and CDR2 FNYEAQ. Healthy Caucasians provided all donations. Broader study findings: Fewer insertions were carried by abundant cord blood beta clonotypes, but none was seen in memory repertoires.

One entry per CDR3 protein results from TCRdb running MiXCR on the 5' RACE reads. The table includes a few hundred thousand distinct CDR3 sequences, under 20% detected once. Turning to this clonotype: No antigen is known for it.

This sequence joins TRBV7-6 and TRBJ2-7; no clear D. Sequenced material: naive T cells sorted from blood. The clonotype was recovered from a man between 45 and 60 years old in good health. The CDR3 DNA reads TGTGCCAGCAGCTTAGCCCCGACGGACTCCTACGAGCAGTACTTC. It codes for CASSLAPTDSYEQYF.